The rows below give T cell receptor beta chains drawn from one sample of a study of blood T cell repertoires in COVID-19. The data were produced by immunoSEQ multiplex PCR, yet TCRdb's version contains in-frame clones alone and is incomplete. The sample records approximately 200,000 clones, about nine tenths being singletons. The sequenced sample consisted of peripheral blood. The receptors derive from a man aged 45 to 65 with acute or convalescent COVID-19. The CDR3 runs from the conserved cysteine through the conserved F or W. A D gene is named only where the DNA matches it firmly. A row's size may be missing; if present it is once, few, many or a size class.

>TRBV5-1|TRBJ2-1|NA|TRBD2
TGCGCCAGCAGCACGGGAGGGACGGGTAACAATGAGCAGTTCTTC
CASSTGGTGNNEQFF
>TRBV7-8|TRBJ1-3|NA|NA
TGTGCCAGCAGCTTAGCGGGACTACTCTCTGGAAACACCATATATTTT
CASSLAGLLSGNTIYF
>TRBV2|TRBJ2-4|NA|NA
TGTGCCAGCAGGGGACTTCAGGGCAAAAACATTCAGTACTTC
CASRGLQGKNIQYF
>TRBV7-9|TRBJ1-1|NA|NA
TGTGCCAGCAGCCTACAGGGAAGCACTGAAGCTTTCTTT
CASSLQGSTEAFF
>TRBV2|TRBJ2-7|few|NA
TGTGCCAGCAGGGTTCACGCGTCGTCTGTCTACGAGCAGTACTTC
CASRVHASSVYEQYF
>TRBV20-1|TRBJ1-2|NA|NA
TGCAGTGCTATCAGGGAAGATGGCTACACCTTC
CSAIREDGYTF
>TRBV29-1|TRBJ2-5|NA|TRBD2
TGCAGCGTTGAAAAGTTAGCGGGGGCCCGGGCCACCCAGTACTTC
CSVEKLAGARATQYF
>TRBV5-1|TRBJ1-2|once|TRBD1
TGCGCCAGCAGCCCGGGACAGGGAGGGAATGGCTACACCTTC
CASSPGQGGNGYTF
>TRBV2|TRBJ2-5|NA|TRBD2
TGTGCCAGCAGTGAAGGGGCTAGCGGGGAGGAGACCCAGTACTTC
CASSEGASGEETQYF
>TRBV30|TRBJ1-2|once|NA
TGTGCCTTCCAAGCAGGGGACGGTGGCTACACCTTC
CAFQAGDGGYTF
>TRBV3-1/TRBV3-2|TRBJ2-5|NA|NA
TGTGCCAGCAGCCCCCGGACTACCCAAGAGACCCAGTACTTC
CASSPRTTQETQYF
>TRBV9|TRBJ1-5|NA|TRBD1
TGTGCCAGCAGCGGACCGGGACAGTCGGAACCCCAGCATTTT
CASSGPGQSEPQHF
>TRBV5-4|TRBJ2-7|NA|NA
TGTGCCAGCAGCTTGAAACAGATCAACGAGCAGTACTTC
CASSLKQINEQYF
>TRBV5-1|TRBJ2-5|NA|TRBD2
TGCGCCAGCAGCTTCCTAGCGGGGGGGCCGGAGACCCAGTACTTC
CASSFLAGGPETQYF
>TRBV30|TRBJ2-6|once|NA
TGTGCCGGCTCAGTCTCTGGGGCCAACGTCCTGACTTTC
CAGSVSGANVLTF
>TRBV28|TRBJ1-5|NA|NA
TGTGCCAGCAGTTTTCCTCAGGGAAATCAGCCCCAGCATTTT
CASSFPQGNQPQHF
>TRBV10-1|TRBJ1-1|NA|TRBD1
TGCGCCAGCAGCAGACAGGGGGTCACTGAAGCTTTCTTT
CASSRQGVTEAFF
>TRBV7-9|TRBJ2-1|NA|NA
TGTGCCAGCAGCTTACAAGCACCCTCCTCCTACAATGAGCAGTTCTTC
CASSLQAPSSYNEQFF
>TRBV30|TRBJ1-1|once|TRBD1
TGTGCCTGGAGTCCCGGGACAGGAACAGCTTTCTTT
CAWSPGTGTAFF
>TRBV3-1/TRBV3-2|TRBJ2-5|once|TRBD2
TGTGCCAGCAGCCTAAGCGGGGAAGGGGAGACCCAGTACTTC
CASSLSGEGETQYF
>TRBV10-2|TRBJ1-2|NA|NA
TGCGCCAGCAGGACAGGCGACTATGGCTACACCTTC
CASRTGDYGYTF
>TRBV15|TRBJ1-5|NA|NA
TGTGCCACCAGTCCCGGGCAGGGCACAAATCAGCCCCAGCATTTT
CATSPGQGTNQPQHF
>TRBV19|TRBJ2-7|once|TRBD2
TGTGCCAGTAGCCCGGGGACTAGCGGGTACGAGCAGTACTTC
CASSPGTSGYEQYF
>TRBV30|TRBJ1-2|few|TRBD1
TGTGCCTGGAGTGCCACAGGGGCGGGTGGCTACACCTTC
CAWSATGAGGYTF
>TRBV2|TRBJ2-6|NA|NA
TGTGCCAGCAGTGAAGCGGGCGCTGGGGCCAACGTCCTGACTTTC
CASSEAGAGANVLTF
>TRBV28|TRBJ1-2|NA|TRBD1
TGTGCCAGCAGTTCAAGACCGGGACAGGGCCCTCCCGCTAACTATGGCTACACCTTC
CASSSRPGQGPPANYGYTF
>TRBV19|TRBJ1-4|NA|TRBD1
TGTGCCAGTAGTATGGGCAGGGGGCGGGAAGAAAAACTGTTTTTT
CASSMGRGREEKLFF
>TRBV14|TRBJ2-3|NA|NA
TGTGCCAGCAGCCCCCTTCAACAGGGTCCCAGGGATACGCAGTATTTT
CASSPLQQGPRDTQYF
>TRBV5-1|TRBJ2-7|NA|TRBD1
TGCGCCAGCAGCTTGACGAGGACAGGGATCTACGAGCAGTACTTC
CASSLTRTGIYEQYF
>TRBV19|TRBJ1-1|few|NA
TGTGCCAGTAGCAATTACAGGAACACTGAAGCTTTCTTT
CASSNYRNTEAFF
>TRBV5-4|TRBJ2-7|NA|TRBD2
TGTGCCAGCAGCTTTCGACTAGCGGGTTCCCCCTACGAGCAGTACTTC
CASSFRLAGSPYEQYF
>TRBV15|TRBJ1-6|NA|NA
TGTGCCACCAGCAGACCAGCTACGGCGGGCTATAATTCACCCCTCCACTTT
CATSRPATAGYNSPLHF
>TRBV27|TRBJ2-7|NA|NA
TGTGCCAGCAGTTCCCACAGGGTCCACGAGCAGTACTTC
CASSSHRVHEQYF
>TRBV5-1|TRBJ1-2|once|NA
TGCGCCAGCAGCTTTGACACATACTATGGCTACACCTTC
CASSFDTYYGYTF
>TRBV2|TRBJ1-3|NA|TRBD1
TGTGCCAGCAGATCCCAGGGGGCCTCTGGAAACACCATATATTTT
CASRSQGASGNTIYF
>TRBV21-1|TRBJ2-7|NA|NA
TGTGCCAGCAGCAAAGGCCGGGACAGGGGAGTGTACGAGCAGTACTTC
CASSKGRDRGVYEQYF
>TRBV30|TRBJ2-5|NA|NA
TGTGCCTGGAGTGCCACCCGGGGGATGGAGACCCAGTACTTC
CAWSATRGMETQYF
>TRBV5-8|TRBJ1-1|once|NA
TGTGCCAGCAGCCTACAGGTGTTCGTTGAAGCTTTCTTT
CASSLQVFVEAFF
>TRBV2|TRBJ1-5|once|NA
TGTGCCAGCAGTGAAGCTCCCGGGGGCAATCAGCCCCAGCATTTT
CASSEAPGGNQPQHF
>TRBV27|TRBJ1-4|NA|NA
TGTGCCACACTAAGCCCGGGTGCGGATGAAAAACTGTTTTTT
CATLSPGADEKLFF
>TRBV5-1|TRBJ1-1|once|NA
TGCGCCAGCAGCGACGGCAACAGGGCAATAATGAACACTGAAGCTTTCTTT
CASSDGNRAIMNTEAFF
>TRBV19|TRBJ1-4|NA|TRBD1
TGTGCCAGTAGGAGCTTACAGGGGTCGGATGAAAAACTGTTTTTT
CASRSLQGSDEKLFF
>TRBV4-1|TRBJ2-1|once|TRBD2
TGCGCCAGCAGCCAAGATGTAGCGGGTGGCTCCTACAATGAGCAGTTCTTC
CASSQDVAGGSYNEQFF
>TRBV7-9|TRBJ1-1|few|NA
TGTGCCAGCAGCCGAACAGGAGACAGGAACACTGAAGCTTTCTTT
CASSRTGDRNTEAFF
>TRBV19|TRBJ1-2|NA|TRBD1
TGTGCCAGTAGTGATATATCCGGGACAGACTATGGCTACACCTTC
CASSDISGTDYGYTF
>TRBV3-1/TRBV3-2|TRBJ1-2|NA|NA
TGTGCCAGCAGCCAAGAAGAGGCTTGGCGGGGGCAAGGCTACACCTTC
CASSQEEAWRGQGYTF
>TRBV5-1|TRBJ1-5|NA|TRBD1
TGCGCCAGCAGCACTGGGACAGGAGGGAGCAATCAGCCCCAGCATTTT
CASSTGTGGSNQPQHF
>TRBV18|TRBJ2-7|NA|NA
TGTGCCAGCTCACCCGGTGAAGAGGGCTACGAGCAGTACTTC
CASSPGEEGYEQYF
>TRBV19|TRBJ1-1|NA|NA
TGTGCCAGCAGACAGGTTATGAACACTGAAGCTTTCTTT
CASRQVMNTEAFF